Sequencing of this T cell receptor beta chain was carried out in a study of blood T cell repertoires in COVID-19. Overall study: Italy, Spain and the United States were the sources of the convalescent and acute COVID-19 samples. PBMCs, B-cell-depleted T cells, or T cells provided the cDNA or gDNA that made up the material.

In the source study's methods: Amplification from reference gene primers served as the basis for estimated nucleated cell counts. The method was immunoSEQ multiplex PCR; TCRdb's version includes in-frame clones alone and lacks a portion of them. The DNA was the basis for D and trimming; V, J and clone size are from that table. The profile shows tens of thousands of clones, about 88% of them singletons. V lost 10 bases and J lost 5, with 26 bases in between. The length of the CDR3 is 16 residues. Germline V lookup: CDR1 MDHEN, CDR2 SYDVKM. The rearrangement links TRBV28 to TRBJ2-5, with a tentative D call TRBD2 (6 bases). This receptor was taken from a woman over 75 with active or convalescent COVID-19. Sequencing was done on a sample of peripheral blood. This CDR3 reads CATEGGGISLLETQYF. The DNA for the CDR3 is TGTGCCACCGAAGGTGGAGGGATCTCGTTATTGGAGACCCAGTACTTC. Variable domain in full (rest from reference TRBV28 and TRBJ2-5): DVKVTQSSRYLVKRTGEKVFLECVQDMDHENMFWYRQDPGLGLRLIYFSYDVKMKEKGDIPEGYSVSREKKERFSLILESASTNQTSMYLCATEGGGISLLETQYFGPGTRLLVL.